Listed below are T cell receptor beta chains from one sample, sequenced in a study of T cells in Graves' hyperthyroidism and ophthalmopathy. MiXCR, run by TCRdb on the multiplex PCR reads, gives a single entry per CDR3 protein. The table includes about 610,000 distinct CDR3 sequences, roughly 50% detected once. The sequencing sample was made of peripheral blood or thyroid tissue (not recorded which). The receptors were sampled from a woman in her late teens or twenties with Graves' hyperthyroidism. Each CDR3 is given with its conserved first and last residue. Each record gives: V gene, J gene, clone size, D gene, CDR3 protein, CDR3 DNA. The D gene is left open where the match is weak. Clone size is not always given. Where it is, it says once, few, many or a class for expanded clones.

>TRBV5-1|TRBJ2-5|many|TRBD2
CASSPSGNFQETQYF
TGCGCCAGCAGTCCGAGCGGGAACTTTCAAGAGACCCAGTACTTC
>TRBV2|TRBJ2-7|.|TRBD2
CASRYGTSGNYEQYF
TGTGCCAGCAGATACGGGACTAGCGGAAACTACGAGCAGTACTTC
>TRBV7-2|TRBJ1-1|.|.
CASSSPATNTEAFF
TGTGCCAGCAGCTCACCGGCGACGAACACTGAAGCTTTCTTT
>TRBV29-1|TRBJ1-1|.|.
CSVEDYGMF
TGCAGCGTTGAAGATTACGGGATGTTT
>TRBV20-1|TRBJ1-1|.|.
CSASGSDTEAFF
TGCAGTGCTAGTGGGTCCGACACTGAAGCTTTCTTT
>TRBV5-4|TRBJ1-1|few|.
CASSLYSRNIEAFF
TGTGCCAGCAGCTTGTATAGCCGAAACATTGAAGCTTTCTTT
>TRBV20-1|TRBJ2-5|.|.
CSPSQETQYF
TGCAGTCCTAGCCAAGAGACCCAGTACTTC
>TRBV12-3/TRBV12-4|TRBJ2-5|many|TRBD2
CASSSGDRETQYF
TGTGCCAGCAGCAGCGGGGATCGGGAGACCCAGTACTTC
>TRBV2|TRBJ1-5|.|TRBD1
CASSETTGNQPQHF
TGTGCCAGCAGTGAGACGACAGGGAACCAGCCCCAGCATTTT
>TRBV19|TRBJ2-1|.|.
CASSTPEAQGNEQFF
TGTGCCAGTAGTACCCCCGAGGCCCAGGGTAATGAGCAGTTCTTC
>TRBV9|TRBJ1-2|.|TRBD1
CASSLRGQDYGYTF
TGTGCCAGCAGCCTTAGGGGGCAAGACTATGGCTACACCTTC
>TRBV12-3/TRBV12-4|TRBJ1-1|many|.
CASNQGLWTEAFF
TGTGCCAGCAACCAGGGACTATGGACTGAAGCTTTCTTT
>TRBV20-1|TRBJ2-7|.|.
CSAPPRGGADEQYF
TGCAGTGCCCCTCCTAGGGGGGGGGCCGACGAGCAGTACTTC
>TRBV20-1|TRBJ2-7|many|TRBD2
CSATGKREKPYEQYF
TGCAGTGCTACGGGGAAGCGGGAGAAGCCCTACGAGCAGTACTTC
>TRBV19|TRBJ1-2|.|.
CASTLAGGYTF
TGTGCCAGTACCCTAGCGGGAGGCTACACCTTC
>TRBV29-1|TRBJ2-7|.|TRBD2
CSVEAGGPGEQYF
TGCAGCGTTGAGGCGGGAGGGCCGGGAGAGCAGTACTTC
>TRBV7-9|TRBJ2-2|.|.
CASSPPRQEKSSGATGGELFF
TGTGCCAGCAGCCCGCCTAGACAGGAAAAGAGCTCTGGGGCCACGGGCGGGGAGCTGTTTTTT
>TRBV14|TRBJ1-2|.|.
CASSQGVNLPGYTF
TGTGCCAGCAGCCAAGGGGTGAATCTGCCTGGCTACACCTTC
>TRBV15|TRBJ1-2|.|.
CATSRDGGSYTF
TGTGCCACCAGCAGAGATGGGGGCTCCTACACCTTC
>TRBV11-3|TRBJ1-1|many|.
CASSVQGTEAFF
TGTGCCAGCAGCGTACAGGGAACTGAAGCTTTCTTT
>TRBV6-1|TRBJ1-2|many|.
CASSEVKGYYGYTF
TGTGCCAGCAGTGAAGTAAAGGGGTACTATGGCTACACCTTC
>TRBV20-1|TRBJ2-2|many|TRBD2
CSARTSGGNTGELFF
TGCAGTGCTAGAACTAGCGGGGGCAACACCGGGGAGCTGTTTTTT
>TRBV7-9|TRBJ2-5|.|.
CASSRVTETQYF
TGTGCCAGCAGTCGGGTCACGGAGACCCAGTACTTC
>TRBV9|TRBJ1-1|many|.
CASSVEGEGNTEAFF
TGTGCCAGCAGCGTAGAAGGGGAGGGGAACACTGAAGCTTTCTTT
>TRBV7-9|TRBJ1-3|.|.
CASSSSGAGDTIYF
TGTGCCAGCAGCTCCTCGGGGGCAGGGGACACCATATATTTT
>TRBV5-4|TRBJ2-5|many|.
CAIRAFRRRGETQYF
TGTGCCATTCGGGCCTTTCGGCGGAGGGGGGAGACCCAGTACTTC
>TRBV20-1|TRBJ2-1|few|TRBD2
CSGVLAGAFNEQFF
TGCAGTGGGGTACTAGCGGGAGCGTTCAATGAGCAGTTCTTC
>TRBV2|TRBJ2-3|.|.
CASSFFGTDTQYF
TGTGCCAGCAGCTTCTTTGGCACAGATACGCAGTATTTT